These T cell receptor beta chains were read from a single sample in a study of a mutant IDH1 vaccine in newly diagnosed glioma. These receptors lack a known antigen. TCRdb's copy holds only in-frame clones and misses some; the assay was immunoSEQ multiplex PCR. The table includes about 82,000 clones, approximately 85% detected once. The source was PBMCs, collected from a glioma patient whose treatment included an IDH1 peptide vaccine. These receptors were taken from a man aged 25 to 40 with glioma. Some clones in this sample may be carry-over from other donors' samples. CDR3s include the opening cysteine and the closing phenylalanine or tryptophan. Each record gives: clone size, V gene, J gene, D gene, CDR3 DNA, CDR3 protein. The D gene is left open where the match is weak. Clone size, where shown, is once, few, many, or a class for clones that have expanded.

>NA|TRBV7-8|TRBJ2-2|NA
TGTGCCAGCAGCTTAAAGGTGGGGACCGAACTCACCGGGGAGCTGTTTTTT
CASSLKVGTELTGELFF
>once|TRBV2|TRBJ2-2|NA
TGTGCCAGCAGTGATTCCAGATTTACCGGGGAGCTGTTTTTT
CASSDSRFTGELFF
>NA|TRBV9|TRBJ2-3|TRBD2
TGTGCCAGCAACCGGATAAGCGGGGTGAACCCCACAGATACGCAGTATTTT
CASNRISGVNPTDTQYF
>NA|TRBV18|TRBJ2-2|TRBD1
TGTGCCAGCTCATCGACACAGGGGACCGGGGAGCTGTTTTTT
CASSSTQGTGELFF
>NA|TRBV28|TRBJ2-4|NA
TGTGCCAGCAGTCCCAGGGTCTCCAAATACCAATTAGCCAAAAACATTCAGTACTTC
CASSPRVSKYQLAKNIQYF
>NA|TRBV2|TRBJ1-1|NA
TGTGCCAGCCTAGGGGAGCAGGTCACTGAAGCTTTCTTT
CASLGEQVTEAFF
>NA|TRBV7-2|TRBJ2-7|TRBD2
TGTGCCAGCAGCAGGACTAGCGGGAGGGCCGTCTACGAGCAGTACTTC
CASSRTSGRAVYEQYF
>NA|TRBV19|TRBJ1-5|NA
TGTGCCAGTAGTATAGAAGGAGGGTGGCCCCAGCATTTT
CASSIEGGWPQHF
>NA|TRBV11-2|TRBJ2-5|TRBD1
TGTGCCAGCAGCTCCACCGGACAGGGGGAGACCCAGTACTTC
CASSSTGQGETQYF
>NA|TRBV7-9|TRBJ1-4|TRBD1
TGTGCCAGCAGCGCTGGACAGGGTTTAAGAACTAATGAAAAACTGTTTTTT
CASSAGQGLRTNEKLFF
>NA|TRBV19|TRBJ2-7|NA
TGTGCCAGTAGTATAGAATGGGGGTTCACCTACGAGCAGTACTTC
CASSIEWGFTYEQYF
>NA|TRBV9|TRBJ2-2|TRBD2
TGTGCCAGCAGCGTAAGGCGACTAGCGGGAGGCGGGGAGCTGTTTTTT
CASSVRRLAGGGELFF
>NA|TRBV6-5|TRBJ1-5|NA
TGTGCCAGCAGTTGGCAGGGAGGAAATCAGCCCCAGCATTTT
CASSWQGGNQPQHF
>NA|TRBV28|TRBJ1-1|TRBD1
TGTGCCAGCAGGTCGACGGGACAGCTCGAGGGCACTGAAGCTTTCTTT
CASRSTGQLEGTEAFF
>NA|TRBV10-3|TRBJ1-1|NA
TGTGCCATCAGATACTTACAGGGCACTGAAGCTTTCTTT
CAIRYLQGTEAFF
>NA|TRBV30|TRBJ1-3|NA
TGTGCCTGGGATGGTTCTGGAAACACCATATATTTT
CAWDGSGNTIYF
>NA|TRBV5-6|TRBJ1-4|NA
TGTGCCAGCCGACAGGATGCCGGTGAAAAACTGTTTTTT
CASRQDAGEKLFF
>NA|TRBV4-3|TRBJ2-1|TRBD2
TGCGCCAGCAGCCAAGGTAGTAGCGGGAGTGAGCAGTTCTTC
CASSQGSSGSEQFF
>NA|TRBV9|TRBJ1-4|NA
TGTGCCAGCAGCCCCATGGGGGACAATGAAAAACTGTTTTTT
CASSPMGDNEKLFF
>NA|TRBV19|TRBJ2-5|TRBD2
TGTGCCAGTAGTAAAGGACTAGCGGGGGGCAGAAGCCAAGAGACCCAGTACTTC
CASSKGLAGGRSQETQYF
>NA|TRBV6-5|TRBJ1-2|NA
TGTGCCAGCAGTCCCCCCACGGGGGGGGGCGGCTACACCTTC
CASSPPTGGGGYTF
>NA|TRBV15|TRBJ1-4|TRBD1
TGTGCCACCAGCAGAGGGCAGACAGGGGGCAATGAAAAACTGTTTTTT
CATSRGQTGGNEKLFF
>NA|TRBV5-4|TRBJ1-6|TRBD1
TGTGCCAGCAGCGCCGGGACAGGGGGTTCACCCCTCCACTTT
CASSAGTGGSPLHF
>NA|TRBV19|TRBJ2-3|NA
TGTGCCAGTAGTCATAGAGGGGACAACACAGATACGCAGTATTTT
CASSHRGDNTDTQYF
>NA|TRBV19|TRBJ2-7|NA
TGTGCCAGTAGTATTAGTACAGGGAGGTACGAGCAGTACTTC
CASSISTGRYEQYF
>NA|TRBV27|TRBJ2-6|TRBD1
TGTGCCAGCAGAAAGGCTAACAGGGGGTCCGGGGCCAACGTCCTGACTTTC
CASRKANRGSGANVLTF
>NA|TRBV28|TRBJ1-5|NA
TGTGCCAGCGGCGCTAGGGATAATTATAGCAATCAGCCCCAGCATTTT
CASGARDNYSNQPQHF
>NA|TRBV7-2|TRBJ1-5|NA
TGTGCCAGCAGCTTATCGTGGTCGGCCAATCAGCCCCAGCATTTT
CASSLSWSANQPQHF
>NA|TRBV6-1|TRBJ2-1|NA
TGTGCCAGCAGTGATACAGAGTACAGCTCCTACAATGAGCAGTTCTTC
CASSDTEYSSYNEQFF
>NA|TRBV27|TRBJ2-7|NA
TGTGCCAGCAGTTTATCCCAGTGGGGCGAGGGTAAGGGCTACGAGCAGTACTTC
CASSLSQWGEGKGYEQYF
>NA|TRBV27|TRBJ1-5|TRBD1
TGTGCCAGCAGTTCGCTGACAGGGGGCATGAATCAGCCCCAGCATTTT
CASSSLTGGMNQPQHF
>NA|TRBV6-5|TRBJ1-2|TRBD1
TGTGCCAGCAGCTCCTTCGACAGGGGGCTTGGCTACACCTTC
CASSSFDRGLGYTF
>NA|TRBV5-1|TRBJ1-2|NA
TGCGCCAGCAGCCAACAGGGCTATGGCTACACCTTC
CASSQQGYGYTF
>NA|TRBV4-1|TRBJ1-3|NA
TGCGCCAGCAGCCAAGTTCACAGGGCTGGAAACACCATATATTTT
CASSQVHRAGNTIYF
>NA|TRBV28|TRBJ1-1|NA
TGTGCCAGCAGTTCACCAAGTCAGGGGTGGGCTTTCTTT
CASSSPSQGWAFF
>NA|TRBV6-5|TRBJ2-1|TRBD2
TGTGCCAGCAGTCGCGGGGGTAGCTCCTACAATGAGCAGTTCTTC
CASSRGGSSYNEQFF
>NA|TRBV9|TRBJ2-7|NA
TGTGCCAGCAGCATCAGGGGTATCGACGAGCAGTACTTC
CASSIRGIDEQYF
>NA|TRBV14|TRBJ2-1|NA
TGTGCCAGCAGCCAAAGACATACATACAATGAGCAGTTCTTC
CASSQRHTYNEQFF
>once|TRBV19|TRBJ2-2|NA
TGTGCCAGTAGTATTAAGGGGCGGGCCGGGGAGCTGTTTTTT
CASSIKGRAGELFF
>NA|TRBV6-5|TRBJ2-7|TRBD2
TGTGCCAGCAGGCCCCCGACCGGGGGGGTAGGTGAGCAGTACTTC
CASRPPTGGVGEQYF
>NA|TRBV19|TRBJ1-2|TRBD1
TGTGCCTCCGACAGGGGACTTCACTATGGCTACACCTTC
CASDRGLHYGYTF
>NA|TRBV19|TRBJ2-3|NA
TGTGCCACCTCAGCTGGTCTTACAGATACGCAGTATTTT
CATSAGLTDTQYF
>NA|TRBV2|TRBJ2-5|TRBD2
TGTGCCAGCAGTGAAAAGCTAGCGGGGTTCGGGGAGACCCAGTACTTC
CASSEKLAGFGETQYF
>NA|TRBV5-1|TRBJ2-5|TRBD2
TGCGCCAGCAGCTTGGCGGGCGGGGGGGCCGGAGAGACCCAGTACTTC
CASSLAGGGAGETQYF
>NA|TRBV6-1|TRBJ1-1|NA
TGTGCCAGCAGTGACCCCACAGGTGGAGGTGGCACTGAAGCTTTCTTT
CASSDPTGGGGTEAFF
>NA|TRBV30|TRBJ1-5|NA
TGTGCCTGGAGTCGTCCGGGACGGGTCCGTAATCAGCCCCAGCATTTT
CAWSRPGRVRNQPQHF
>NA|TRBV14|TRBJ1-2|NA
TGTGCCAGCAGCCAAGTTGAGTTTGGAGGCTACACCTTC
CASSQVEFGGYTF
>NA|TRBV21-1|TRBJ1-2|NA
TGTGCCAGCAGCAAAGTGGCTCGCCGGGCTGGCTATGGCTACACCTTC
CASSKVARRAGYGYTF
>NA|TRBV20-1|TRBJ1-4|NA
TGCAGTGCGACGATAAATGAAAAACTGTTTTTT
CSATINEKLFF
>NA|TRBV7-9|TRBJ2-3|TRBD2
TGTGCCAGCAGCGCGAGACTAGCGGGGGGAGATACGCAGTATTTT
CASSARLAGGDTQYF
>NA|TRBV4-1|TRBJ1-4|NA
TGCGCCAGCAGTGTCACTGGGGGTGAGGGTGAAAAACTGTTTTTT
CASSVTGGEGEKLFF
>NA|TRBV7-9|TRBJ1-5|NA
TGTGCCAGCAGTCTCACAGGGTGGGGACAGCCCCAGCATTTT
CASSLTGWGQPQHF
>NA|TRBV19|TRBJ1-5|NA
TGTGCCTCTGGGGGGTTCCAGCCCCAGCATTTT
CASGGFQPQHF